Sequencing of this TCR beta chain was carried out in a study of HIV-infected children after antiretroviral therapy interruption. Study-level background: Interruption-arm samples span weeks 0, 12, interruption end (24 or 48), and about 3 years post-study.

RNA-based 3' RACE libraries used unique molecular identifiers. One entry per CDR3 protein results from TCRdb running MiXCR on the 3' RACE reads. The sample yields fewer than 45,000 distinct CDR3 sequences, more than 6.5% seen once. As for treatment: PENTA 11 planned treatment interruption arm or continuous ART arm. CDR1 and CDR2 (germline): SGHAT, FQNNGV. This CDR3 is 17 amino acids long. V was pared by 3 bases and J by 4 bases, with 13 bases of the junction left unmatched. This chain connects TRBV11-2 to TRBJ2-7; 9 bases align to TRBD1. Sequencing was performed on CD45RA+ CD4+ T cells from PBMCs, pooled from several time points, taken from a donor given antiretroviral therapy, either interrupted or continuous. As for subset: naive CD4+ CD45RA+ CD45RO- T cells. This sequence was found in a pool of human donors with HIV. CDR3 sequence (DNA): TGTGCCAGCAGCTTCCGGGACAGGGTCCAGTCCTATTACGAGCAGTACTTC. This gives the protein CASSFRDRVQSYYEQYF.